This T cell receptor (beta chain) was sequenced in a study of beta chain features in type 1 diabetes. Study-wide context: All samples combined gave fewer than 110 million sorted cells for examination.

Whole-study findings and limits: Insertions were fewer and deletions more numerous at VDJ junctions in type 1 diabetes patients. Shorter TCRB CDR3s, moderately but significantly so, marked every one of the four CD4+ subsets in Type 1 diabetes patients.

Germline CDR1 reads SGHTA; CDR2 reads FQGNSA. Deletions cut 5 bases from V and 8 bases from J, with 16 bases between. The length of the CDR3 is 14 residues. As every portion of the isolated RNA was reverse transcribed, the sequencing read expressed TCRB transcripts. TCRdb keeps only in-frame clones here, not all; method: immunoSEQ multiplex PCR. The data contain a few hundred thousand clones, about 30% of them singletons. Sorting with CD45RO/CCR7/CD25/CD127/CD95/CD27 yielded naive, central memory, regulatory and stem-like memory CD4+ cells. This clone occurred a few times. Its specificity is not known.

The gene calls are TRBV7-2 and TRBJ2-4; weak D call: TRBD2 (6 bases). The sequenced material came from central memory CD4+ T cells from blood. This sequence originates from a man aged 25 to 40 in good health. The CDR3 region is CASSHRETSDIQYF. In DNA form, the CDR3 reads TGTGCCAGCAGCCATCGGGAGACCTCTGACATTCAGTACTTC.